This TCR beta chain originates from a study of shared clonotypes between healthy human individuals. This clone came up once. TCRdb's copy holds only in-frame clones and misses some; the assay was immunoSEQ multiplex PCR. The sample lists 1,400,000 or so clones, approximately 98.5% occurring once. Per the germline V gene, CDR1 is GTSNPN and CDR2 is SVGIG (reference sequence). CDR3 length equals 12 residues. The receptor was derived from a man between 25 and 39 years old in good health. The specimen was naive CD4+ T cells sorted from blood. Subset here: CD45RA+ positively selected. This chain links TRBV30 with TRBJ2-7; D call uncertain. CDR3: CASAQSSYEQYF. The CDR3 nucleotides read TGTGCTTCGGCCCAAAGCTCCTACGAGCAGTACTTC.